Below are 21 T cell receptor beta chains sequenced from a single sample in a study of identical twins. Using its own MiXCR run on the 5' RACE reads, TCRdb lists one record per CDR3 protein. The sample lists fewer than 500,000 distinct CDR3 sequences, approximately 14% occurring once. These data were also filed under a second study, of yellow fever vaccine responses in identical twins.

Sequenced material: CD4+ T cells sorted from blood. The receptors were gathered from a woman between 18 and 29 years old in good health.

This clonotype showed up just a few times. This sequence joins TRBV20-1 and TRBJ1-2; D perhaps matches TRBD1 (6 bases). The germline gives CDR1 DFQATT, CDR2 SNEGSKA (reference sequence). Deletions cut 3 bases from V and 2 bases from J, with 13 bases between. This CDR3 is built from 14 residues. The CDR3 sequence is CSARPPGANYGYTF. CDR3 nucleotide sequence: TGCAGTGCTAGGCCCCCAGGGGCCAACTATGGCTACACCTTC.

The chain has TRBV5-1 and TRBJ2-1; 14 nucleotides agree with TRBD2. Germline CDR1 and CDR2: SGHRS and YFSETQ. The length of the CDR3 is 18 residues. V lost 0 bases and J lost 7; bases outside the gene matches: 9. In nucleotides, the CDR3 is TGCGCCAGCAGCTTGGCGACAGGCGGACTAGCGGGGGGTAATGAGCAGTTCTTC. Protein product: CASSLATGGLAGGNEQFF.

V gene TRBV6-2 or TRBV6-3 combines with J gene TRBJ2-1; perhaps TRBD2 as D (5 bases). Trimming shortened V by 4 bases and J by 9 bases, and 13 bases separated the two germline ends. This CDR3 has 13 residues. From germline, CDR1 is MNHEY and CDR2 SVGEGT. The CDR3 nucleotides read TGTGCCAGCAGTTTAGACGTAGCGACTGAGCAGTTCTTC. Amino acid sequence: CASSLDVATEQFF.

The CDR3 bases are TGTGCCAGCAGCACTGTATCAGCAAGTGTCGCTTACTTC. It translates to CASSTVSASVAYF. The rearrangement uses TRBV2 and TRBJ2-7, with D unclear. V lost 6 bases and J 13 bases, leaving 22 bases between the germline ends. There are 13 residues in the CDR3. Per the germline V gene, CDR1 is SNHLY and CDR2 is FYNNEI.

The rearrangement joins TRBV7-6 to TRBJ2-7; the D is unclear. V lost 1 base, J lost 5 bases, and 6 bases lay in between. In germline, CDR1 is SGHVS, CDR2 FNYEAQ. The CDR3 length is 12 residues. This chain's CDR3 is CASSLVTHEQYF. The CDR3 DNA reads TGTGCCAGCAGCTTAGTTACCCACGAGCAGTACTTC.

This chain joins TRBV3-1 and TRBJ2-7; TRBD2 aligns across 11 bases. Trimming took 0 bases from V and 4 from J; bases not matched to a gene: 5. The CDR3 sequence is 16 residues long. CDR1 and CDR2 (germline): LGHDT, YNNKEL (reference sequence). The CDR3 is CASSQDRGTSGYEQYF. The CDR3 DNA is TGTGCCAGCAGCCAAGATCGGGGGACTAGCGGATACGAGCAGTACTTC.

As to this clonotype: The junction does not match germline at one end; this may be a read error. The CDR3 reads CASSQTRLAGETQYF. CDR3 nucleotide sequence: TGTGCTAGCAGCCAAACCCGACTAGCGGGGGAGACCCAGTACTTC. V gene TRBV7-7 combines with J gene TRBJ2-5; 11 positions match TRBD2. Germline CDR1 is SSHAT and CDR2 is FNYEAQ (reference sequence). This CDR3 contains 15 residues.

This rearrangement joins TRBV7-9 to TRBJ1-5, with 8 bases that match TRBD1. The V and J ends lost 1 base and 4 bases, in that order; junction bases with no gene match: 6. This CDR3 is 16 amino acids long. The germline V gene has CDR1 SEHNR and CDR2 FQNEAQ (reference sequence). In nucleotides, the CDR3 is TGTGCCAGCAGCTTAGGTGACAGGGGTGGGAATCAGCCCCAGCATTTT. It is translated as CASSLGDRGGNQPQHF. Using reference TRBV7-9 and TRBJ1-5 for the parts outside the CDR3, the full variable domain is DTGVSQNPRHKITKRGQNVTFRCDPISEHNRLYWYRQTLGQGPEFLTYFQNEAQLEKSRLLSDRFSAERPKGSFSTLEIQRTEQGDSAMYLCASSLGDRGGNQPQHFGDGTRLSIL.

This clonotype has ten or more counts. This sequence joins TRBV11-2 and TRBJ2-3, with TRBD1 identical over 7 bases. This CDR3 has 16 amino acids. CDR1 and CDR2 from the germline V gene are SGHAT and FQNNGV. The V and J ends lost 6 bases and 0 bases, in that order; junction bases with no gene match: 9. CDR3 sequence reads: CASSNRPGQSTDTQYF. CDR3 coding DNA: TGTGCCAGCAGTAATAGACCGGGACAGAGCACAGATACGCAGTATTTT. The variable domain in full, completed from reference TRBV11-2 and TRBJ2-3, reads EAGVAQSPRYKIIEKRQSVAFWCNPISGHATLYWYQQILGQGPKLLIQFQNNGVVDDSQLPKDRFSAERLKGVDSTLKIQPAKLEDSAVYLCASSNRPGQSTDTQYFGPGTRLTVL.

There are a few counts of this clonotype. J is TRBJ1-1 and V is TRBV5-6; TRBD1 agrees at 8 bases. The V segment lost 2 bases and the J segment 0 bases; nucleotides outside the gene matches: 3. CDR1 and CDR2 from the germline V gene are SGHDT and YYEEEE. The CDR3 has 15 amino acids. CDR3 region: CASSFGTGLNTEAFF. The CDR3 region has the DNA TGTGCCAGCAGCTTTGGGACAGGATTGAACACTGAAGCTTTCTTT.

This clonotype occurred many times. This chain joins TRBV29-1 and TRBJ2-7, with D uncertain. Deletions cut 3 bases from V and 5 bases from J, with 8 bases between. The CDR3 has 11 amino acids. Germline V lookup: CDR1 SQVTM, CDR2 ANQGSEA. DNA of the CDR3: TGCAGCGTTGATATGAGTCACGAGCAGTACTTC. Amino acids: CSVDMSHEQYF.

DNA of the CDR3: TGTGCCAGCACCCCCGGGGCCAACGTCCTGACTTTC. Encoded protein: CASTPGANVLTF. This chain links TRBV11-2 with TRBJ2-6; D not certain. CDR1 and CDR2 (germline): SGHAT, FQNNGV. The CDR3 is 12 amino acids. The V and J ends lost 7 bases and 4 bases respectively, with 5 bases between them.

The V gene is TRBV29-1, the J gene TRBJ2-1; no clear D gene. Germline-derived CDR1 and CDR2 are SQVTM and ANQGSEA. Trimming cost V 2 bases and J 5 bases, with 7 bases left between them. There are 12 residues in the CDR3. The CDR3 protein is CSVEFGNNEQFF. Here the CDR3 DNA reads TGCAGCGTTGAATTTGGAAACAATGAGCAGTTCTTC.

The chain has TRBV5-1 and TRBJ2-3; the D is unclear. The CDR3 runs 19 residues. Trimming took off 4 bases at V and 0 bases at J, with 24 bases between the two ends. Germline loops: CDR1 SGHRS, CDR2 YFSETQ. CDR3 residues: CASSHSPLRRSTSTDTQYF. The CDR3, as DNA: TGCGCCAGCAGCCACTCCCCCTTAAGACGCAGCACTAGCACAGATACGCAGTATTTT.

The chain uses TRBV6-4 and TRBJ1-1; 8 bases align to TRBD1. Looked up from germline, CDR1 is MRHNA and CDR2 is SNTAGT. This CDR3 spans 15 amino acids. V lost 4 bases to trimming and J lost 1 base; unmatched junction nucleotides: 5. The CDR3 sequence is CASSAGGTGNTEAFF. In DNA, the CDR3 is TGTGCCAGCAGTGCGGGGGGGACAGGGAACACTGAAGCTTTCTTT.

The sample holds many counts of this clonotype. DNA for the CDR3: TGTGCCAGTAGTCCTACAAACACTGAAGCTTTCTTT. It encodes CASSPTNTEAFF. The genes are TRBV19 and TRBJ1-1; D is unclear. The CDR3 is 12 residues long. Germline-derived CDR1 and CDR2 are LNHDA and SQIVND (reference sequence). V was clipped by 5 bases and J by 2 bases, with 6 bases between them.

Ten or more counts support this clonotype. This sequence joins TRBV20-1 and TRBJ2-2; D unresolved. The CDR3 loop spans 15 amino acids. Germline V gene data show CDR1 as DFQATT and CDR2 as SNEGSKA (reference sequence). V was cut by 0 bases and J by 0 bases, with 8 bases left in between. The CDR3 sequence is CSARDLQANTGELFF. As DNA, the CDR3 is TGCAGTGCTAGAGATCTGCAGGCGAACACCGGGGAGCTGTTTTTT.

This clonotype was detected many times. The rearrangement joins TRBV10-3 to TRBJ2-4; D may be TRBD1 or TRBD2 (6 bases each). The CDR3 contains 13 residues. V was trimmed by 3 bases and J by 8 bases, leaving 11 bases between them. Germline CDR1 reads ENHRY; CDR2 reads SYGVKD. Written as DNA, the CDR3 is TGTGCCATCAGTGAACAGGGAGGTGACATTCAGTACTTC. Its translation: CAISEQGGDIQYF.

This clonotype has more than one count but fewer than ten. The chain couples TRBV20-1 to TRBJ1-6, with TRBD1 as a possible D gene (5 bases). This CDR3 spans 13 amino acids. Germline CDR1 reads DFQATT; CDR2 reads SNEGSKA (reference sequence). V was clipped by 5 bases and J by 9 bases, with 14 bases between them. CDR3 sequence (DNA): TGCAGTGCTGCGCCGCGGGGGGGTTCACCCCTCCACTTT. Protein sequence: CSAAPRGGSPLHF.

The chain joins TRBV7-2 to TRBJ2-7, with TRBD1 matching over 11 bases. Germline V lookup: CDR1 SGHTA, CDR2 FQGNSA. The CDR3 has 15 residues. V lost 4 bases and J lost 4; bases outside the gene matches: 6. CDR3 residues: CASSYLGQGGYEQYF. The CDR3 region has the DNA TGTGCCAGCAGCTACCTGGGACAGGGGGGATACGAGCAGTACTTC.

This clonotype has ten or more counts. V is TRBV18 and J is TRBJ2-7; D remains ambiguous. Germline V gives CDR1 KGHSH, CDR2 LQKENI. The CDR3 contains 14 residues. V lost 3 bases, J lost 1 base, and 10 bases lay in between. CDR3 DNA sequence: TGTGCCAGCTCACCTCTGGACGGATCCTACGAGCAGTACTTC. Its translation is CASSPLDGSYEQYF.